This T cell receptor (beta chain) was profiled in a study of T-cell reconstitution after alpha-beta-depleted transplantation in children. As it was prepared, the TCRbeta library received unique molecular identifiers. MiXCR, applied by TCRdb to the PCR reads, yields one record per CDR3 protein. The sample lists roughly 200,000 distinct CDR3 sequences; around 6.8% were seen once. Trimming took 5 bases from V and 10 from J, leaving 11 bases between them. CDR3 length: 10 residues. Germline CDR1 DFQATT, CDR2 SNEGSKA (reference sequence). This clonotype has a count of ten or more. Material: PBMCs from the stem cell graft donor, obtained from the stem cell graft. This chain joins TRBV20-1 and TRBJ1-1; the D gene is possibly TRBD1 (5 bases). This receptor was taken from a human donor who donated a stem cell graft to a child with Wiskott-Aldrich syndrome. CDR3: CSAGPGVAFF. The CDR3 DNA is TGCAGTGCTGGCCCGGGGGTAGCTTTCTTT.